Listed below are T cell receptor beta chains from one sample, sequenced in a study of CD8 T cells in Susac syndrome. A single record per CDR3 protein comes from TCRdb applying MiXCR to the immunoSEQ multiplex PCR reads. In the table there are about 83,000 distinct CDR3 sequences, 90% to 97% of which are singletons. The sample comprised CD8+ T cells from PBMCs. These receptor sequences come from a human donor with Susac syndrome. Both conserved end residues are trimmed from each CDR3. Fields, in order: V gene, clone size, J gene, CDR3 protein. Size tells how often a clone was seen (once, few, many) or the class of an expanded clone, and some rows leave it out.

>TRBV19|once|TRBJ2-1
ARTGTSSHEQF
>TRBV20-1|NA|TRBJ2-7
SASEGRLYEQY
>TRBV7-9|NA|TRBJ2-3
ASSLNSGLVTDTQY
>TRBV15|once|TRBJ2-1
ATRTLSDNEQF
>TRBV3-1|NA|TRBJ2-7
ASSPTTGDYEQY
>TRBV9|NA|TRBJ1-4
ASSPGGQGDEKLF
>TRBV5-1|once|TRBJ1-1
ASSDGQTREAF
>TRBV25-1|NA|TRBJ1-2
ASSGTPGYT
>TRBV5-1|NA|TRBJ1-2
ASSLGWQPFYGYT
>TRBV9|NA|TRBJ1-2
ASSRLDGYT
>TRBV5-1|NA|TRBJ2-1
ASSLRVEAREQF
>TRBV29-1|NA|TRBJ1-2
SVETNYGYT
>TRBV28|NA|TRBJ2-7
ASSAKENTYYEQY
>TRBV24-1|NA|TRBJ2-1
ATSDELAGGRDEQF
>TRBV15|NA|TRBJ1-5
ATSRDQGRATNQPQH
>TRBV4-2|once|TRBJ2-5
ASSQVGHNQETQY
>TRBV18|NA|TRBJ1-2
ASSPPEGPNYGYT
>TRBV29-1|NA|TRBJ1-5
SVEDLGSQH
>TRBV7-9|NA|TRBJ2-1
ASSLVLAYNEQF
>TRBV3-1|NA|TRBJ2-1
ASSQDSGGRNEQF
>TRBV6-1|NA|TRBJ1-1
ASSTARYDRMGVDTEAF
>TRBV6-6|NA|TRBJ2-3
ASSYDLTDTQY
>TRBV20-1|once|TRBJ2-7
SAGPGSEQY
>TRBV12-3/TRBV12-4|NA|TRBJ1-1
ASSRTQGLNPEAF
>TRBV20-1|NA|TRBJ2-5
SARRDGGQETQY
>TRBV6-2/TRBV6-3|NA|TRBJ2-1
ASSTGTVHNEQF
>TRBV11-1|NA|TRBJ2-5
ASSPPGGVLEETQY
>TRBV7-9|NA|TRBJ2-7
ASSSAGGRDTYEQY
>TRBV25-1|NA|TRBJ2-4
ASSEFSDLNIQY
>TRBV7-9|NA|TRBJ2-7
ASSPGGSEQY
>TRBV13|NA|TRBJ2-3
ASSPGQGEFTDTQY
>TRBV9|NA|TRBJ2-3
ASSAGDATDTQY
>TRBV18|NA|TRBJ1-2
ASSQGSHGYT
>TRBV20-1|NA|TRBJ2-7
SARDLAGPLGEQY
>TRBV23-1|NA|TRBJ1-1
ASSQSRTGRGIMDTEAF
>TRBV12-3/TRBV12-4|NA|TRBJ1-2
ASGPGGDGYT
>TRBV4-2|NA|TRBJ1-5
ASSQDNNSNQPQH
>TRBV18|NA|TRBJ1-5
ASSPGTGGLTLANQPQH
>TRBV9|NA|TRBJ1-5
ASSVPFPQGNQPQH
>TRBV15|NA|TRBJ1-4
ATSSDRGKLF
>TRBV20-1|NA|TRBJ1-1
SARKAEAF
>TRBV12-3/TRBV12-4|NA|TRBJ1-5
ASRSDSGRNQPQH
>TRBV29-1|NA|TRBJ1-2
SVEEGVIYGYT
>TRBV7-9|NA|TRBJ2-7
ASSHRERAYEQY
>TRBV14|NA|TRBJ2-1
ASSQRLAQDTQF
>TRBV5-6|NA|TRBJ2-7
ASSYRTSGSYEQY
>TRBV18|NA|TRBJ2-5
ASSPKQETQY
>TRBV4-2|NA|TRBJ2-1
ASSQAGGGVNEQF
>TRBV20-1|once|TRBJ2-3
SAMGQAGGSTDTQY
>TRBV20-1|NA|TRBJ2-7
RTRDKSSYEQY
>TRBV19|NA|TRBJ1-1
ASSGDTEAF
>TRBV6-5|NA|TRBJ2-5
ASSPMTGLETQY
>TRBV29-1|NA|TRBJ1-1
SVEAYRTNTEAF
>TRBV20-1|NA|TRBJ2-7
SWGYEQY
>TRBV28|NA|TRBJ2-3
ASERMGFRDTQY
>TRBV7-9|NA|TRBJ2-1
ASSPAGGYYNEQF
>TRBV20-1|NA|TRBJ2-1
SARGRERSYNEQF
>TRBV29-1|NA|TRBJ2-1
SVGLGSYNEQF